The clone carrying this T cell receptor beta chain was detected many times. The data originate from a study of T cell repertoires in cytomegalovirus infection. TCRdb redid the calling of the reads with MiXCR, one entry per CDR3 protein. Of 450,000 to 600,000 distinct CDR3 sequences in the sample, around 11% were seen once. The TCR originated in a human donor in good health (CMV status not recorded). Some clones in this sample may be carry-over from other donors' samples. Material for sequencing was PBMCs.

DNA of the CDR3: TGTGCCAGCACCGTTCCCGGAGATGCCGAGCAGTACTTC. It yields the protein CASTVPGDAEQYF. This chain connects TRBV7-9 to TRBJ2-7; D ambiguous. V lost 7 bases and J 6 bases, leaving 16 bases between the germline ends. CDR3 size: 13 residues. Germline V lookup: CDR1 SEHNR, CDR2 FQNEAQ (reference sequence).